This T cell receptor beta chain was captured in a study of blood T cells in healthy people across ages. A second roughly 6 to 11 cycle PCR used barcoded and J-beta primers. In TCRdb, the 5' RACE reads were re-called with MiXCR into one record per CDR3 protein. The sample has over 1.5 million distinct CDR3 sequences, around 48% seen once. CDR3 length: 15 amino acids. The V gene's germline CDR1 is SNHLY and CDR2 FYNNEI. This TCR was recovered from a woman in her thirties or forties in good health. The chain uses TRBV2 and TRBJ2-5; 7 bases match TRBD1. The assigned J gene may be wrong: the sequence end matches TRBJ2-7 better. The sample consisted of blood. In DNA form, the CDR3 reads TGTGCCGGGAAAGAGGGGGCGGTGGGAACCTACGAGCAGTACTTC. It is translated as CAGKEGAVGTYEQYF.